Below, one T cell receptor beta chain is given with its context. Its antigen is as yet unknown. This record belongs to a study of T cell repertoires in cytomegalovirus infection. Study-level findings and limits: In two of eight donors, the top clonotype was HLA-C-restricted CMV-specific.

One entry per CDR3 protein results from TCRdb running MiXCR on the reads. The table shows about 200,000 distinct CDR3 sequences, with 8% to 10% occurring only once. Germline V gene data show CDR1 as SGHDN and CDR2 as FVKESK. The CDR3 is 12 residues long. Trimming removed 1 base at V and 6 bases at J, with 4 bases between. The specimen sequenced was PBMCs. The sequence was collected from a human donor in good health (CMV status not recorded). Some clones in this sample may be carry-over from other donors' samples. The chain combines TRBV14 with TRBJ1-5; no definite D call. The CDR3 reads CASSQAGQPQHF. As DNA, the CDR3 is TGTGCCAGCAGCCAAGCCGGTCAGCCCCAGCATTTT.